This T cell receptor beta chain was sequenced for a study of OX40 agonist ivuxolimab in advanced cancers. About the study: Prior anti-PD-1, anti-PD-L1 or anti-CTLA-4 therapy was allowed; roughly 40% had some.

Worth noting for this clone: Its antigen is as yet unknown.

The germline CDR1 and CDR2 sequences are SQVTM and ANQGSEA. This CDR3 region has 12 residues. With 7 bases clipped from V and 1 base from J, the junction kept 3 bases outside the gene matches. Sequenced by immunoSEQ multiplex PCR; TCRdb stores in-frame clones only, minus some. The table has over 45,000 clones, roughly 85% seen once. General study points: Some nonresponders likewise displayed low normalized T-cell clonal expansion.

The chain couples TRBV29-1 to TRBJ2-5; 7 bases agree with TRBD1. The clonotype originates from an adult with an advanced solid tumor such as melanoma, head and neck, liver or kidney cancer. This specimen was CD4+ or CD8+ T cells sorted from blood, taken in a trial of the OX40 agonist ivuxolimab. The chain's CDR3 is CSGRTGQETQYF. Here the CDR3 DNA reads TGCAGCGGCCGGACAGGCCAAGAGACCCAGTACTTC.